A selection of T cell receptor beta chains follows, all from one sample in a study of blood T cell repertoires in COVID-19. Generated by immunoSEQ multiplex PCR, the TCRdb table keeps only in-frame clones and is missing some. Altogether roughly 150,000 clones are present, around 82% being singletons, with the ten largest covering approximately 5.4%. Sequencing was done on a sample of PBMCs or T cells enriched from blood (not recorded which). These receptors all come from a middle-aged man who had recovered from COVID-19. CDR3s include the opening cysteine and the closing phenylalanine or tryptophan. D genes are given only for firm matches. Not every row has a clone size; where given, it reads once, few, many or a size class.

abundance,j_gene,v_gene,d_gene,CDR3nt,CDR3aa
NA,TRBJ2-3,TRBV7-7,NA,NA,CASSFGQGGGDTQYF
NA,TRBJ2-1,TRBV2,NA,TGTGCCAGCACAGTGAGCGGACCGTACAATGAGCAGTTCTTC,CASTVSGPYNEQFF
NA,TRBJ2-7,TRBV5-1,NA,TGCGCCAGCAGCGGATGGGACATAACAACCGGGGAGCAGTACTTC,CASSGWDITTGEQYF
NA,TRBJ1-4,TRBV5-1,TRBD1,TGCGCCAGCAGCTTGGCCGGGACAGGGGGCGCGGTACTGTTTTTT,CASSLAGTGGAVLFF
NA,TRBJ2-7,TRBV6-5,NA,TGTGCCAGCAGTTACCCGGCGGGGGCCTTGGCCGAGCAGTACTTC,CASSYPAGALAEQYF
NA,TRBJ2-3,TRBV2,TRBD2,TGTGCCAGCAGGGCTAGCGGGGGGACACCGCGCACAGATACGCAGTATTTT,CASRASGGTPRTDTQYF
NA,TRBJ1-4,TRBV7-2,TRBD1,TGTGCCAGCAGCCACGACCGGGACAGGGCCGGTGTCGGTGAAAAACTGTTTTTT,CASSHDRDRAGVGEKLFF
NA,TRBJ2-4,TRBV19,TRBD2,TGTGCCAGTAGCTTGGGGGGGGGAGCCAAAAACATTCAGTACTTC,CASSLGGGAKNIQYF
NA,TRBJ2-3,TRBV5-1,TRBD2,TGCGCCAGCAGCATCTTGGGACGCGGGGGGGCCGGAGATACGCAGTATTTT,CASSILGRGGAGDTQYF
few,TRBJ1-3,TRBV9,TRBD1,TGTGCCAGCAGCGCCACAGGGGGTGGCTCTGGAAACACCATATATTTT,CASSATGGGSGNTIYF
NA,TRBJ1-4,TRBV19,NA,TGTGCCAGTAAGAAGGGCCCAGAGGGTAGTGAAAAACTGTTTTTT,CASKKGPEGSEKLFF
NA,TRBJ1-4,TRBV12-3/TRBV12-4,NA,TGTGCCAGCAGGCGCCCAAATGAAAAACTGTTTTTT,CASRRPNEKLFF
NA,TRBJ1-4,TRBV2,TRBD1,TGTGCCAGCAGTATCCGGGACAGTACTAATGAAAAACTGTTTTTT,CASSIRDSTNEKLFF
NA,TRBJ2-5,TRBV5-1,NA,TGCGCCAGCAGCTACCGGGACCAAGAGACCCAGTACTTC,CASSYRDQETQYF
NA,TRBJ2-3,TRBV7-3,NA,TGTGCCAGCAGCTTAGTCCACGACGGGGATACGCAGTATTTT,CASSLVHDGDTQYF
NA,TRBJ2-5,TRBV5-4,NA,TGTGCCAGCAGCTCACAGAGGAGGCAGCAAGAGACCCAGTACTTC,CASSSQRRQQETQYF
few,TRBJ1-5,TRBV24-1,NA,TGTGCCACCAGTGCGGAACAGGGCAATCAGCCCCAGCATTTT,CATSAEQGNQPQHF
NA,TRBJ2-2,TRBV4-1,NA,TGCGCCAGCAGCCAATCGCGGGGCAACTTCGCGAACACCGGGGAGCTGTTTTTT,CASSQSRGNFANTGELFF
NA,TRBJ2-5,TRBV3-1/TRBV3-2,NA,TGTGCCAGCAGCCGGGGGGATGTGGCGTACCGTTACCAAGAGACCCAGTACTTC,CASSRGDVAYRYQETQYF
NA,TRBJ1-1,TRBV9,NA,TGTGCCAGCAGCCCCCCGAGGAACACTGAAGCTTTCTTT,CASSPPRNTEAFF
NA,TRBJ1-1,TRBV4-1,NA,TGCGCCAGCAGCCAAGATCGCGGAGGAGAAGCTTTCTTT,CASSQDRGGEAFF
NA,TRBJ1-3,TRBV28,TRBD1,TGTGCCAGCACCCCCCCGGGACAGGGTCCTGGAAACACCATATATTTT,CASTPPGQGPGNTIYF
NA,TRBJ1-1,TRBV27,TRBD1,TGTGCCAGCACCGAAAACAGGGGGAACACTGAAGCTTTCTTT,CASTENRGNTEAFF
NA,TRBJ1-6,TRBV10-2,NA,TGCGCCAGCAGTGCCCCAGGGAGGGGTTCACCCCTCCACTTT,CASSAPGRGSPLHF
NA,TRBJ1-6,TRBV3-1/TRBV3-2,NA,TGTGCCAGCAGCCAACGACACGTCAATTCACCCCTCCACTTT,CASSQRHVNSPLHF
once,TRBJ2-3,TRBV19,NA,TGTGCCAGTAGTAGCGGGACGGGGCACACAGATACGCAGTATTTT,CASSSGTGHTDTQYF
NA,TRBJ1-5,TRBV7-8,TRBD1,TGTGCCAGCAGCTTAGAGGGACAGAAGAATCAGCCCCAGCATTTT,CASSLEGQKNQPQHF
NA,TRBJ1-3,TRBV19,NA,TGTGCCAGTAGTATCCCCCGGGGGACCTCTGGAAACACCATATATTTT,CASSIPRGTSGNTIYF
NA,TRBJ1-4,TRBV6-5,NA,TGTGCCAGCAGTTACTCGAAACGGTCGAATGAAAAACTGTTTTTT,CASSYSKRSNEKLFF
NA,TRBJ1-2,TRBV6-5,NA,TGTGCCAGCAGTTACTCCGGCTATGGCTACACCTTC,CASSYSGYGYTF
NA,TRBJ1-5,TRBV10-3,TRBD1,TGTGCCATCAGTGCAAACCTCCGGACAGGGGATAGCAATCAGCCCCAGCATTTT,CAISANLRTGDSNQPQHF
few,TRBJ2-3,TRBV7-3,TRBD2,TGTGCCAGCAGCCTCGGGACTAGAGCCACAGATACGCAGTATTTT,CASSLGTRATDTQYF
NA,TRBJ2-3,TRBV30,TRBD1,TGTGCCTGGAGTGGGCAGGGACAGGGCCCAGATACGCAGTATTTT,CAWSGQGQGPDTQYF
NA,TRBJ1-2,TRBV27,NA,TGTGCCAGCAGTCCCCCCCGCCAGAACTATGGCTACACCTTC,CASSPPRQNYGYTF
NA,TRBJ2-5,TRBV7-9,TRBD2,TGTGCCAGCGAAGCGGGGGCGACGCAAGAGACCCAGTACTTC,CASEAGATQETQYF
NA,TRBJ2-7,TRBV19,NA,TGTGCCAGTAGGAACAGGGAATCGGGCGAGCAGTACTTC,CASRNRESGEQYF
few,TRBJ1-1,TRBV5-1,TRBD1,TGCGCCAGCAGCATAGGGGGCGGCACTGAAGCTTTCTTT,CASSIGGGTEAFF
NA,TRBJ2-6,TRBV11-3,TRBD1,TGTGCCAGCAGCTCCGGTACCGGGACAGGGTTACGAGGGGCCAACGTCCTGACTTTC,CASSSGTGTGLRGANVLTF
NA,TRBJ2-3,TRBV19,NA,TGTGCCAGTTGGAAAGGACAGACCACAGATACGCAGTATTTT,CASWKGQTTDTQYF
NA,TRBJ1-1,TRBV6-2/TRBV6-3,TRBD1,TGTGCCAGCAGTTACTTCTACCGAGTCGGGACAGGGGATCTGGACACTGAAGCTTTCTTT,CASSYFYRVGTGDLDTEAFF
many,TRBJ1-2,TRBV20-1,NA,TGCAGTGCTCTGCGGGCGGGGGGCTACACCTTC,CSALRAGGYTF